This entry lists 15 T cell receptor beta chains sequenced from one sample in a study of radiation and T cells in renal cell carcinoma. Sample time point: blood 4 weeks post-SBRT, at nephrectomy. Documented treatment: 15 Gy SBRT to primary tumor, nephrectomy 4 weeks later. The repertoire was sequenced with immunoSEQ multiplex PCR; TCRdb's copy has only in-frame clones and lacks some. The sample contains approximately 170,000 clones, about nine tenths of which appear only once. This material consisted of blood, taken from a patient whose treatment included radiotherapy and nephrectomy. These receptors all stem from a woman in her 50s with renal cell carcinoma.

The rearrangement joins TRBV21-1 to TRBJ1-2; the table gives TRBD1 as D, unverified against the DNA. TRBV21-1 is designated a pseudogene. There are 13 residues in the CDR3. DNA of the CDR3: TGTGCCAGCAGCAGAGGGACAGGGGCGGGCTACACCTTC. As protein: CASSRGTGAGYTF.

This clone was counted a few times. This rearrangement joins TRBV5-1 to TRBJ2-6; D gene unclear. Germline values: CDR1 SGHRS, CDR2 YFSETQ. With 0 bases removed from V and 4 bases from J, the gap between germline ends came to 5 bases. The CDR3 is 14 residues long. The CDR3 bases are TGCGCCAGCAGCTTGGTGACAGGGGCCAACGTCCTGACTTTC. It codes for CASSLVTGANVLTF.

This chain joins TRBV18 and TRBJ2-3; a possible D gene is TRBD1 (5 bases). Germline V gives CDR1 KGHSH, CDR2 LQKENI. V shed 1 base and J shed 2 bases, with 7 bases lying between them. CDR3 size: 14 residues. The CDR3 sequence: CASSPQGYTDTQYF. CDR3 bases: TGTGCCAGCTCACCACAGGGGTACACAGATACGCAGTATTTT.

This chain links TRBV7-9 with TRBJ2-5; D is possibly TRBD1 or TRBD2 (5 bases each). With 4 bases removed from V and 4 bases from J, the gap between germline ends came to 16 bases. CDR3 length: 15 residues. Germline lookup yields CDR1 SEHNR and CDR2 FQNEAQ (reference sequence). CDR3 nucleotide sequence: TGTGCCAGCAGCTCTCTGGGACCGGAGGTAGAGACCCAGTACTTC. It specifies CASSSLGPEVETQYF. Using reference TRBV7-9 and TRBJ2-5 for the parts outside the CDR3, the full variable domain is DTGVSQNPRHKITKRGQNVTFRCDPISEHNRLYWYRQTLGQGPEFLTYFQNEAQLEKSRLLSDRFSAERPKGSFSTLEIQRTEQGDSAMYLCASSSLGPEVETQYFGPGTRLLVL.

J is TRBJ2-7 and V is TRBV7-6; D not resolved. Trimming took off 1 base at V and 5 bases at J, with 12 bases between the two ends. Germline assignment: CDR1 SGHVS and CDR2 FNYEAQ. The CDR3 loop spans 14 amino acids. Written as DNA, the CDR3 is TGTGCCAGCAGCTTAGAGGGTGGGATTAACGAGCAGTACTTC. This codes for CASSLEGGINEQYF.

CDR3 in amino acids: CATSRDRALAAQYF. CDR3 DNA sequence: TGTGCCACCAGCAGAGATAGGGCTCTAGCCGCCCAGTACTTC. The rearrangement joins TRBV15 to TRBJ2-5; tentatively, D is TRBD2 (5 bases). With 0 bases removed from V and 9 bases from J, the gap between germline ends came to 14 bases. The V gene's germline CDR1 is LNHNV and CDR2 YYDKDF (reference sequence). This CDR3 region has 14 residues.

The V call is TRBV6-1, the J call TRBJ1-5; D gene unclear. Germline CDR1 is MNHNS and CDR2 is SASEGT. CDR3 length: 16 residues. The V gene lost 2 bases and the J gene lost 5 bases, with 16 bases spanning the gap. CDR3 coding DNA: TGTGCCAGCAGTGAACTCGTTTCTTTGAGGGATCAGCCCCAGCATTTT. Protein: CASSELVSLRDQPQHF.

The chain recombines TRBV7-9 with TRBJ2-3, with D perhaps matching TRBD1 (6 bases). V dropped 3 bases and J dropped 0 bases, with 10 bases sitting between them. This CDR3 spans 15 amino acids. Germline CDR1 SEHNR, CDR2 FQNEAQ (reference sequence). This chain's CDR3 is CASSFGQYSTDTQYF. CDR3 bases: TGTGCCAGCAGCTTTGGACAGTACAGCACAGATACGCAGTATTTT.

This chain connects TRBV30 to TRBJ2-6; D not certain. Per germline, CDR1 GTSNPN and CDR2 SVGIG (reference sequence). This CDR3 region has 16 residues. V shed 7 bases and J shed 0 bases, with 16 bases lying between them. The CDR3 protein is CASIPTESSGANVLTF. The CDR3 bases are TGTGCCTCCATCCCGACGGAAAGCTCTGGGGCCAACGTCCTGACTTTC. Full variable domain (rest looked up from reference TRBV30 and TRBJ2-6): SQTIHQWPATLVQPVGSPLSLECTVEGTSNPNLYWYRQAAGRGLQLLFYSVGIGQISSEVPQNLSASRPQDRQFILSSKKLLLSDSGFYLCASIPTESSGANVLTFGAGSRLTVL.

The chain combines TRBV4-2 with TRBJ2-4; 8 nucleotides match TRBD1. Trimming took 1 base from V and 3 from J; bases not matched to a gene: 5. There are 16 residues in the CDR3. Germline CDR1 reads LGHNA; CDR2 reads YNFKEQ. As DNA, the CDR3 is TGTGCCAGCAGCCAAGCCTCAGGGGGCGTCAAAAACATTCAGTACTTC. Translating gives CASSQASGGVKNIQYF.

This clone was counted at least ten times. The chain employs TRBV7-9 and TRBJ1-2; 7 bases line up with TRBD1. This CDR3 region has 13 residues. Germline V gene lookup returns CDR1 SEHNR and CDR2 FQNEAQ (reference sequence). The V segment lost 4 bases and the J segment 8 bases; nucleotides outside the gene matches: 7. The CDR3 spells CASSSTGAGGYTF. Here the CDR3 DNA reads TGTGCCAGCAGCTCCACAGGGGCAGGGGGCTACACCTTC. The complete variable domain, with remaining parts taken from reference TRBV7-9 and TRBJ1-2, reads DTGVSQNPRHKITKRGQNVTFRCDPISEHNRLYWYRQTLGQGPEFLTYFQNEAQLEKSRLLSDRFSAERPKGSFSTLEIQRTEQGDSAMYLCASSSTGAGGYTFGSGTRLTVV.

The chain is built from TRBV11-2 and TRBJ2-7; tentative D call: TRBD2 (5 bases). The CDR3 loop spans 12 amino acids. Trimming removed 3 bases at V and 5 bases at J, with 8 bases between. Per the germline V gene, CDR1 is SGHAT and CDR2 is FQNNGV. The CDR3 region is CASSFPGNEQYF. Here the CDR3 DNA reads TGTGCCAGCAGCTTCCCGGGAAACGAGCAGTACTTC.

The chain combines TRBV19 with TRBJ1-1, with D uncertain. CDR1 is LNHDA, CDR2 SQIVND, per germline (reference sequence). The CDR3 length is 14 residues. With 1 base removed from V and 1 base from J, the gap between germline ends came to 7 bases. The CDR3 loop reads CASSIVSGNTEAFF. DNA for the CDR3: TGTGCCAGTAGTATAGTATCCGGGAACACTGAAGCTTTCTTT.

There are a few counts of this clone. The chain is built from TRBV6-5 and TRBJ2-1; 8 bases are a match to TRBD1. The CDR3 covers 15 residues. Germline CDR1 reads MNHEY; CDR2 reads SVGAGI. With 7 bases clipped from V and 5 bases from J, the junction kept 10 bases outside the gene matches. CDR3 nucleotide sequence: TGTGCCAGCATCACCCGGGACAGGTTGAACAATGAGCAGTTCTTC. Its translation: CASITRDRLNNEQFF.

This clone has a single count. The rearrangement joins TRBV7-6 to TRBJ1-2; the match to TRBD1 covers 10 bases. The V and J ends lost 0 bases and 6 bases, in that order; junction bases with no gene match: 7. Per germline, CDR1 SGHVS and CDR2 FNYEAQ. CDR3 length equals 16 residues. The CDR3 protein is CASSLATGGPRDGYTF. The CDR3 DNA is TGTGCCAGCAGCTTAGCGACAGGGGGCCCTAGGGATGGCTACACCTTC.